This entry lists 12 T cell receptor beta chains sequenced from one sample in a study of blood T cell repertoires in COVID-19. Assay used: immunoSEQ multiplex PCR; TCRdb lists only in-frame clones, some missing. The sample shows roughly 150,000 clones, about 80% of them seen only once. The specimen was peripheral blood. Source of these receptors: a man aged 55 to 69 with acute or convalescent COVID-19.

The chain carries TRBV9 and TRBJ2-1; 13 nucleotides match TRBD2. In germline, CDR1 is SGDLS, CDR2 YYNGEE. There are 17 residues in the CDR3. J gave up 2 bases and V 4 bases, and 6 bases lay outside the gene matches. CDR3 nucleotides: TGTGCCAGCAGCCTTCGGACTAGCGGGGGCGCCTACAATGAGCAGTTCTTC. It yields the protein CASSLRTSGGAYNEQFF.

J is TRBJ2-2 and V is TRBV5-4; possibly TRBD2 for D (6 bases). V was clipped by 4 bases and J by 7 bases, with 8 bases between them. Per germline, CDR1 SGHNT and CDR2 YYREEE (reference sequence). CDR3 length equals 12 residues. The chain's CDR3 is CASSPGSGELFF. CDR3 coding DNA: TGTGCCAGCAGCCCCGGGAGCGGGGAGCTGTTTTTT.

CDR3: CATSRDRDFQYF. As DNA, the CDR3 is TGTGCCACCAGCAGAGACCGGGATTTTCAGTACTTC. V usage is TRBV15 and J usage is TRBJ2-4; weak D call: TRBD2 (5 bases). Germline-derived CDR1 and CDR2 are LNHNV and YYDKDF (reference sequence). The CDR3 extends over 12 amino acids. V was trimmed by 0 bases and J by 11 bases, leaving 8 bases between them. The whole variable domain, remainder taken from reference TRBV15 and TRBJ2-4, is DAMVIQNPRYQVTQFGKPVTLSCSQTLNHNVMYWYQQKSSQAPKLLFHYYDKDFNNEADTPDNFQSRRPNTSFCFLDIRSPGLGDTAMYLCATSRDRDFQYFGAGTRLSVL.

The V and J genes are TRBV5-1 and TRBJ1-1; 7 positions match TRBD1. Trimming took 0 bases from V and 8 from J; bases not matched to a gene: 7. CDR1 is SGHRS, CDR2 YFSETQ, per germline. CDR3 size: 14 residues. In nucleotides, the CDR3 is TGCGCCAGCAGCTTGGGTGGAGGGGGCTTGGAAGCTTTCTTT. This gives the protein CASSLGGGGLEAFF.

The count of this clone is one. The rearrangement links TRBV10-3 to TRBJ2-3; TRBD1 matches 7 bases. V was clipped by 6 bases and J by 2 bases; unmatched bases: 5. The CDR3 loop spans 14 amino acids. Looked up from germline, CDR1 is ENHRY and CDR2 is SYGVKD. CDR3 region: CAISQTGHTDTQYF. For the CDR3, the DNA is TGTGCCATCAGCCAGACAGGGCACACAGATACGCAGTATTTT.

The J gene is TRBJ2-7, the V gene TRBV7-9, with 8 bases aligning to TRBD1. V dropped 5 bases and J dropped 7; count of bases not matched to a gene: 22. Germline V gene sequence: CDR1 SEHNR, CDR2 FQNEAQ (reference sequence). The CDR3 is 18 residues long. The CDR3 spells CASSKGGLRGQGRWEQYF. The CDR3 nucleotides are TGTGCCAGCAGCAAAGGAGGGCTCAGAGGACAGGGTCGTTGGGAGCAGTACTTC.

The chain has TRBV30 and TRBJ1-2; 7 nucleotides agree with TRBD1. V shed 1 base and J 7 bases; nucleotides not matched to a gene: 12. From germline, CDR1 is GTSNPN and CDR2 SVGIG (reference sequence). This CDR3 comprises 15 residues. CDR3 region: CAWSEPSTGKFGYTF. The CDR3 DNA reads as TGTGCCTGGAGTGAGCCCTCGACAGGGAAATTTGGCTACACCTTC.

V is TRBV25-1 and J is TRBJ1-1, with unresolved D. The CDR3 runs to 11 residues. The germline CDR1 and CDR2 sequences are MGHDK and SYGVNS. Trimming pared 2 bases from V and 13 bases from J, leaving 11 bases between. The DNA for the CDR3 is TGTGCCAGCAGTGAACACGAGGGATTTTTCTTT. Protein sequence: CASSEHEGFFF.

J is TRBJ1-5 and V is TRBV5-8; D is unclear. The germline V gene has CDR1 SGHTS and CDR2 YDEGEE. V lost 4 bases and J 7 bases, leaving 15 bases between the germline ends. The CDR3 runs to 14 residues. CDR3 region: CASSPGLPGQPQHF. CDR3 DNA: TGTGCCAGCAGCCCGGGCCTCCCGGGACAGCCCCAGCATTTT.

This chain uses TRBV29-1 with TRBJ2-7, with 7 nucleotides matching TRBD1. J was trimmed by 1 base and V by 6 bases; bases with no gene match: 9. The V gene's germline CDR1 is SQVTM and CDR2 ANQGSEA. This CDR3 is built from 14 residues. CDR3 region: CSVAGTAFSYEQYF. For the CDR3, the DNA is TGCAGCGTAGCAGGGACAGCGTTTTCCTACGAGCAGTACTTC.

This CDR3 reads CASSPRGDGYTF. CDR3 DNA sequence: TGTGCCAGCAGTCCCAGGGGAGACGGCTACACCTTC. The J gene is TRBJ1-2, the V gene TRBV12-3 or TRBV12-4; D is perhaps TRBD1 (6 bases). Trimming took off 5 bases at V and 8 bases at J, with 12 bases between the two ends. This CDR3 comprises 12 residues.

This clone was seen only once. The chain has TRBV5-1 and TRBJ2-1; TRBD2 matches at 8 bases. The J segment lost 3 bases and the V segment lost 0 bases, leaving 5 bases of the junction unmatched. The V gene's germline CDR1 is SGHRS and CDR2 YFSETQ. The CDR3 runs 16 residues. The chain's CDR3 is CASSLGAGDYYNEQFF. CDR3 coding DNA: TGCGCCAGCAGCTTGGGAGCGGGGGATTACTACAATGAGCAGTTCTTC.